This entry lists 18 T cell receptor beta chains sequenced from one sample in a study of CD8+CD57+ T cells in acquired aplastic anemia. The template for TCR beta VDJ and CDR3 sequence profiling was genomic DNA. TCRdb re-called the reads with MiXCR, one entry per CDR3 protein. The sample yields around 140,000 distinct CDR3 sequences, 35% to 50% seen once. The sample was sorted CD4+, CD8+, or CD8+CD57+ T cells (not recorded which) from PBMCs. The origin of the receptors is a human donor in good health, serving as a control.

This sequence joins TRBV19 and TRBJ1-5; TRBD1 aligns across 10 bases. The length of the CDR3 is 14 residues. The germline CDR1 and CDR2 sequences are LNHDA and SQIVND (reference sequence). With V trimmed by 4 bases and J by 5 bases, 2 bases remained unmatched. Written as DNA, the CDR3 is TGTGCCAGTAGTAGGACAGGGGGGGATCAGCCCCAGCATTTT. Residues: CASSRTGGDQPQHF.

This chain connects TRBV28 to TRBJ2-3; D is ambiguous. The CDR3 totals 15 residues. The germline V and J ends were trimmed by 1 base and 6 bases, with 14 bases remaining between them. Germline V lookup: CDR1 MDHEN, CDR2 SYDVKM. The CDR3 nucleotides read TGTGCCAGCAGTTTATCTCCCTCAAGGCGGGATACGCAGTATTTT. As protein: CASSLSPSRRDTQYF.

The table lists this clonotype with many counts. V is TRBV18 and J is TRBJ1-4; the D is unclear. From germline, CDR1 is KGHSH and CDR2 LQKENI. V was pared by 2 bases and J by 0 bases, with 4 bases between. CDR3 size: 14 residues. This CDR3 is CASSPGATNEKLFF. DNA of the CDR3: TGTGCCAGCTCACCAGGTGCAACTAATGAAAAACTGTTTTTT.

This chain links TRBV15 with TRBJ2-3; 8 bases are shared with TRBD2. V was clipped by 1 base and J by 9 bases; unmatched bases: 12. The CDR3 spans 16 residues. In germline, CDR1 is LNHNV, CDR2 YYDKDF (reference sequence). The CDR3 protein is CATSRGGSTGLGTQYF. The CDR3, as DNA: TGTGCCACCAGCAGAGGGGGGAGCACGGGACTAGGAACGCAGTATTTT.

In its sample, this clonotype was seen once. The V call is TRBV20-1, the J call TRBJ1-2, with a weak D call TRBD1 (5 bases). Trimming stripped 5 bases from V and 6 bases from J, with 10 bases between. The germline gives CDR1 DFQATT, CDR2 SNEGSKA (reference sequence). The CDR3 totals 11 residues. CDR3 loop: CSARGSNGYTF. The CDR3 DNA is TGCAGTGCTCGGGGCTCGAATGGCTACACCTTC.

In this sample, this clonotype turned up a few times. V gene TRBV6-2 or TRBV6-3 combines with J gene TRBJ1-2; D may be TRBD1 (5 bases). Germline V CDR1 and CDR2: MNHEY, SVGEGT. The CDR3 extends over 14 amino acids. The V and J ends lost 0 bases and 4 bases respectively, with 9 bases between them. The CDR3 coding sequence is TGTGCCAGCAGTTACTCGGGGGGGACCTATGGCTACACCTTC. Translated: CASSYSGGTYGYTF.

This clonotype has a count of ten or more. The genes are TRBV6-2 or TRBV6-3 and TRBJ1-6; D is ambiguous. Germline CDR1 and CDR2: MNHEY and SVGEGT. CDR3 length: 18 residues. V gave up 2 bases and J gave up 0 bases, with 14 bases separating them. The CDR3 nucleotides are TGTGCCAGCAGTTACGTCGCCCGGATAAGCTCCTATAATTCACCCCTCCACTTT. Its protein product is CASSYVARISSYNSPLHF.

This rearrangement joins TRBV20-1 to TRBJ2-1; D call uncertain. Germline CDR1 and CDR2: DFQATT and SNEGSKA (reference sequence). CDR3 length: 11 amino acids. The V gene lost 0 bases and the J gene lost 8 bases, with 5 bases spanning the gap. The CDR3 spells CSARDMYEQFF. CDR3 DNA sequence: TGCAGTGCTAGAGATATGTATGAGCAGTTCTTC.

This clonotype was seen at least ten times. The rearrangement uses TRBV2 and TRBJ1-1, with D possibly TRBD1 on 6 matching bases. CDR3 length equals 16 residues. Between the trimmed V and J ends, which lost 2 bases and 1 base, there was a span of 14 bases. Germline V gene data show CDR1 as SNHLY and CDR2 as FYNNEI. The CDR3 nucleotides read TGTGCCAGCAGTGAACCGGGGGGCTCGGGGAACACTGAAGCTTTCTTT. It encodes CASSEPGGSGNTEAFF.

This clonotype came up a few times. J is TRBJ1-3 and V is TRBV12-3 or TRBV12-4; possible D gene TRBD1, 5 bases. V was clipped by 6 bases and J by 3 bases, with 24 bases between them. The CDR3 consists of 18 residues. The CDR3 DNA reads TGTGCCAGCAGCCTATCTCTTCTCCGGGGCTCAGTTGGAAACACCATATATTTT. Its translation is CASSLSLLRGSVGNTIYF.

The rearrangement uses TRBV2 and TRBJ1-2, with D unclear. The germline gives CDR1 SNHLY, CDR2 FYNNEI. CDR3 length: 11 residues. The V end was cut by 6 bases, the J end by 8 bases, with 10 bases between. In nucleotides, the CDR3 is TGTGCCAGCAGCTTAACGTGGGGCTACACCTTC. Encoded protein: CASSLTWGYTF.

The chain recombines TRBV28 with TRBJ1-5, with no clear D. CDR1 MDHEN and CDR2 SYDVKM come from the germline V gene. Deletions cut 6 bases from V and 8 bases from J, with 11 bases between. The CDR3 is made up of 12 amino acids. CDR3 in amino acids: CASRLIGKPQHF. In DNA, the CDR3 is TGTGCCAGCAGGCTTATAGGAAAGCCCCAGCATTTT.

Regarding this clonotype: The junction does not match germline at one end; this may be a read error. The CDR3 region has the DNA TGTGCCATCAGCGGACAGGACTACGCGCAGTACTTC. This translates into CAISGQDYAQYF. The rearrangement joins TRBV10-3 to TRBJ2-7, with D perhaps matching TRBD1 (7 bases). Germline values: CDR1 ENHRY, CDR2 SYGVKD. The length of the CDR3 is 12 residues.

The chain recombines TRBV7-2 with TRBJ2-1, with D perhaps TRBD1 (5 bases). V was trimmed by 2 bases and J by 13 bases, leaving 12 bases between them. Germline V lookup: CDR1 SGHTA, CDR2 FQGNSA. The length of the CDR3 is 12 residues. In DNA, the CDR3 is TGTGCCAGCAGCTTACCGTATAGGGGTCAGTTCTTC. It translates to CASSLPYRGQFF.

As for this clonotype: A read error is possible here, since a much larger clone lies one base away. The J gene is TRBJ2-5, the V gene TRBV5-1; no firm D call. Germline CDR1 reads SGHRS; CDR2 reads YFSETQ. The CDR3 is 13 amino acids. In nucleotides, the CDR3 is TGCACCAGCAGCTTGGTCGTTCAAGAGACCCAGTACTTC. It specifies CTSSLVVQETQYF.

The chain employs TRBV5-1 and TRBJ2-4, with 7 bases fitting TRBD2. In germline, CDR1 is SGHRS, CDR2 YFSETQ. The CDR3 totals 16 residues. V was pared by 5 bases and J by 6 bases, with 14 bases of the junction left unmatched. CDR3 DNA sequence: TGCGCCAGCAGACTTGGGTTCCCAACGGGGGGAAACATTCAGTACTTC. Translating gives CASRLGFPTGGNIQYF.

CDR3 loop: CASSDLVEQFF. The CDR3 DNA sequence: TGTGCCAGCAGTGACCTAGTTGAGCAGTTCTTC. The rearrangement links TRBV2 to TRBJ2-1; D call uncertain. The V and J ends lost 3 bases and 9 bases respectively, with 6 bases between them. CDR1 SNHLY and CDR2 FYNNEI come from the germline V gene. This CDR3 is built from 11 residues.

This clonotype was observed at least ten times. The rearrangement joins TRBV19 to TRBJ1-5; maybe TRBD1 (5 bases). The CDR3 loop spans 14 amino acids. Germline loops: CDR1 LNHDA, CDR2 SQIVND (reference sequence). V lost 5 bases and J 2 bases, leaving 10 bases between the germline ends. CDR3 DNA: TGTGCCAGTAGTGGGGGTCCAGGCAATCAGCCCCAGCATTTT. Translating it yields CASSGGPGNQPQHF.